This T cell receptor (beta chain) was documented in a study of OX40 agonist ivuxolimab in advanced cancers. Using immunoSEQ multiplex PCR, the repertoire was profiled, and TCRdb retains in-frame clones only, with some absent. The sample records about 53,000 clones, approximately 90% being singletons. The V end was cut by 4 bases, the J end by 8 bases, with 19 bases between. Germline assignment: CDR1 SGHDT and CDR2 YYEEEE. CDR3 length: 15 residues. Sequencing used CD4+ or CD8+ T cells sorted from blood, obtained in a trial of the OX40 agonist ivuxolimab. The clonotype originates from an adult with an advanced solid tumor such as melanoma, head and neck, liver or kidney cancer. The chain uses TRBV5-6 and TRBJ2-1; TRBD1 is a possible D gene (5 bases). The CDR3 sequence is CASSLFGASTDEQFF. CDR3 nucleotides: TGTGCCAGCAGCCTCTTTGGGGCCTCGACCGATGAGCAGTTCTTC.